The 30 T cell receptor beta chains presented below share a single source sample, sequenced in a study of CD8 T cells in Susac syndrome. Reverse transcription of about 0.45 to 1 ug RNA was performed with random hexamers. From the immunoSEQ multiplex PCR reads, TCRdb called clonotypes with MiXCR, one entry per CDR3 protein. This sample yields about 200,000 distinct CDR3 sequences, of which 95% are seen a single time; about 0.093% belongs to the top ten. Sequenced: CD4+ T cells from PBMCs. These TCRs come from a human donor with multiple sclerosis.

There are a few counts of this clonotype. This chain connects TRBV6-2 or TRBV6-3 to TRBJ2-5; TRBD1 might be the D (6 bases). The length of the CDR3 is 12 residues. V lost 4 bases, J lost 8 bases, and 11 bases lay in between. In germline, CDR1 is MNHEY, CDR2 SVGEGT. The CDR3 nucleotides read TGTGCCAGCAGTTGGTCCAGGGGTACCCAGTACTTC. This encodes CASSWSRGTQYF.

This chain links TRBV30 with TRBJ2-2, with D possibly being TRBD1 (5 bases). The germline V gene encodes CDR1 GTSNPN and CDR2 SVGIG (reference sequence). V lost 2 bases, J lost 1 base, and 11 bases lay in between. The CDR3 is 15 residues long. The CDR3 DNA is TGTGCCTGGAGTAGGGGCAGCAAGAACACCGGGGAGCTGTTTTTT. It is translated as CAWSRGSKNTGELFF.

The V and J genes are TRBV7-2 and TRBJ1-2, with D possibly matching TRBD1 (5 bases). The CDR3 spans 14 residues. CDR1 and CDR2 (germline): SGHTA, FQGNSA. V was pared by 3 bases and J by 3 bases, with 11 bases between. This chain's CDR3 is CASSFAGNYYGYTF. For the CDR3, the DNA is TGTGCCAGCAGCTTCGCAGGGAATTACTATGGCTACACCTTC.

This clonotype came up once. CDR3 in DNA: TGTGCCACCAACACTCTCCGTACCTCGACCGGGACAGGGGGCACAGATACGCAGTATTTT. Translated: CATNTLRTSTGTGGTDTQYF. The V and J genes are TRBV11-2 and TRBJ2-3; 10 bases match TRBD1. V lost 10 bases to trimming and J lost 1 base; unmatched junction nucleotides: 23. The CDR3 length is 20 residues. Per the germline V gene, CDR1 is SGHAT and CDR2 is FQNNGV. Full variable domain (remainder filled in from reference TRBV11-2 and TRBJ2-3): EAGVAQSPRYKIIEKRQSVAFWCNPISGHATLYWYQQILGQGPKLLIQFQNNGVVDDSQLPKDRFSAERLKGVDSTLKIQPAKLEDSAVYLCATNTLRTSTGTGGTDTQYFGPGTRLTVL.

The chain combines TRBV3-1 with TRBJ1-1, with D unresolved. CDR1 is LGHDT, CDR2 YNNKEL, per germline (reference sequence). The CDR3 loop spans 11 amino acids. Between the trimmed V and J ends, which lost 5 bases and 6 bases, there was a span of 7 bases. The CDR3 DNA is TGTGCCAGCAGCACAAGGGCTGAAGCTTTCTTT. Its protein product is CASSTRAEAFF.

The chain recombines TRBV28 with TRBJ1-6; D ambiguous. CDR3 length: 14 amino acids. The V and J ends lost 7 bases and 8 bases respectively, with 15 bases between them. CDR1 is MDHEN, CDR2 SYDVKM, per germline. For the CDR3, the DNA is TGTGCCAGCACCCTTGCCAGACGGGATTCACCCCTCCACTTT. Protein: CASTLARRDSPLHF.

The chain is built from TRBV30 and TRBJ1-1; D is unresolved. The CDR3 consists of 13 residues. Trimming took 0 bases from V and 6 from J, leaving 11 bases between them. Germline assignment: CDR1 GTSNPN and CDR2 SVGIG (reference sequence). CDR3 sequence (DNA): TGTGCCTGGAGTGTAAACCTTCAATCTGAAGCTTTCTTT. Its translation: CAWSVNLQSEAFF.

This clonotype was seen once. The chain carries TRBV29-1 and TRBJ2-5; 13 nucleotides agree with TRBD2. After removal of 5 bases from V and 2 bases from J, the junction contained 5 bases not matched to a gene. Per germline, CDR1 SQVTM and CDR2 ANQGSEA. This CDR3 spans 15 amino acids. CDR3 DNA sequence: TGCAGCGTTCCCGGGACTAGCGGGGATCAAGAGACCCAGTACTTC. Protein: CSVPGTSGDQETQYF.

The V call is TRBV20-1, the J call TRBJ2-7, with TRBD1 as a possible D gene (6 bases). Germline CDR1 and CDR2: DFQATT and SNEGSKA (reference sequence). Trimming took off 1 base at V and 0 bases at J, with 7 bases between the two ends. This CDR3 region has 13 residues. In DNA form, the CDR3 reads TGCAGTGCTAGAGGGACAGTCTCCTACGAGCAGTACTTC. It is translated as CSARGTVSYEQYF.

The chain is built from TRBV5-1 and TRBJ1-1; 7 bases agree with TRBD1. Trimming took 4 bases from V and 1 from J; bases not matched to a gene: 4. This CDR3 region has 14 residues. In germline, CDR1 is SGHRS, CDR2 YFSETQ. The CDR3 nucleotides read TGCGCCAGCAGCCATGGGGACAGGAACACTGAAGCTTTCTTT. Protein product: CASSHGDRNTEAFF.

The chain uses TRBV2 and TRBJ2-7, with unresolved D. Germline values: CDR1 SNHLY, CDR2 FYNNEI. V was clipped by 6 bases and J by 2 bases, with 5 bases between them. The CDR3 sequence is 11 residues long. The CDR3 DNA sequence: TGTGCCAGCAGGGATGCCTACGAGCAGTACTTC. Translated: CASRDAYEQYF.

The gene calls are TRBV20-1 and TRBJ2-5; D is unresolved. The CDR3 is 12 amino acids. V dropped 3 bases and J dropped 1 base, with 6 bases sitting between them. Looked up from germline, CDR1 is DFQATT and CDR2 is SNEGSKA (reference sequence). In nucleotides, the CDR3 is TGCAGTGCTAGGACTCTCCAAGAGACCCAGTACTTC. Amino acid sequence: CSARTLQETQYF.

V is TRBV28 and J is TRBJ2-5; 10 bases fit TRBD1. V gave up 4 bases and J gave up 5 bases; unmatched junction bases: 10. The CDR3 totals 16 residues. Germline V gives CDR1 MDHEN, CDR2 SYDVKM. In DNA, the CDR3 is TGTGCCAGCAGTTCCCCCGGGACAGGGGCGCGGGAGACCCAGTACTTC. Translating it yields CASSSPGTGARETQYF.

The DNA of the CDR3 is TGTGCCTGGAGTATAGGGGACGGCTACACCTTC. It translates to CAWSIGDGYTF. The V gene is TRBV30, the J gene TRBJ1-2; perhaps TRBD1 as D (5 bases). The CDR3 runs 11 residues. Germline CDR1 is GTSNPN and CDR2 is SVGIG (reference sequence). V was trimmed by 2 bases and J by 8 bases, leaving 9 bases between them.

The rearrangement uses TRBV5-1 and TRBJ2-3; TRBD2 matches at 8 bases. The ends lost 3 bases at V and 0 bases at J; junction bases unmatched: 9. CDR3 length equals 17 residues. Germline values: CDR1 SGHRS, CDR2 YFSETQ. The CDR3 sequence is CASSSGTRPFSTDTQYF. CDR3 DNA sequence: TGCGCCAGCAGCTCTGGGACTAGACCTTTTAGCACAGATACGCAGTATTTT.

The V call is TRBV12-3 or TRBV12-4, the J call TRBJ1-2; possible D gene TRBD1, 6 bases. Trimming took 4 bases from V and 7 from J, leaving 13 bases between them. This CDR3 has 13 amino acids. CDR3 sequence (DNA): TGTGCCAGCAGTTCGGACAGCCTAGTTGGCTACACCTTC. As protein: CASSSDSLVGYTF.

The CDR3 sequence: CSVGDGAGNTIYF. CDR3 in DNA: TGCAGCGTTGGGGACGGGGCTGGAAACACCATATATTTT. V and J are TRBV29-1 and TRBJ1-3; possible D gene TRBD1, 5 bases. The V gene's germline CDR1 is SQVTM and CDR2 ANQGSEA. V lost 4 bases and J 2 bases, leaving 9 bases between the germline ends. The CDR3 runs to 13 residues.

The chain recombines TRBV2 with TRBJ2-2; unclear D gene. This CDR3 is 13 amino acids long. V was shortened by 3 bases and J by 5 bases, with 7 bases between the two germline ends. Germline CDR1 SNHLY, CDR2 FYNNEI. Here the CDR3 reads CASSDFGTGELFF. DNA for the CDR3: TGTGCCAGCAGTGATTTCGGGACCGGGGAGCTGTTTTTT.

The table lists this clonotype with a count of one. The chain recombines TRBV24-1 with TRBJ1-2; D ambiguous. The CDR3 has 12 amino acids. Trimming pared 3 bases from V and 8 bases from J, leaving 9 bases between. CDR1 is KGHDR and CDR2 is SFDVKD in the germline V gene. CDR3 bases: TGTGCCACCAGTGATCCTCCATGGGGCTACACCTTC. This translates into CATSDPPWGYTF.

This chain uses TRBV20-1 with TRBJ2-6, with 10 nucleotides matching TRBD1. J lost 1 base, V lost 3 bases, and 9 bases had no gene match. CDR3 length: 18 residues. Germline-derived CDR1 and CDR2 are DFQATT and SNEGSKA (reference sequence). The CDR3 nucleotides read TGCAGTGCTAGGAAGAGAGGACAGGGGGATTCTGGGGCCAACGTCCTGACTTTC. Its translation is CSARKRGQGDSGANVLTF.

The V gene is TRBV4-3, the J gene TRBJ2-3, with 7 nucleotides matching TRBD1. The V gene end was trimmed by 2 bases and the J gene end by 5 bases; junction bases not matched to a gene: 4. CDR3 size: 14 residues. From germline, CDR1 is LGHNA and CDR2 YSLEER. CDR3 DNA: TGCGCCAGCAGCCAACGAACAGGGGTAGATACGCAGTATTTT. As protein: CASSQRTGVDTQYF.

V and J are TRBV9 and TRBJ2-3, with D uncertain. The CDR3 length is 16 residues. Looked up from germline, CDR1 is SGDLS and CDR2 is YYNGEE. Trimming cost V 3 bases and J 0 bases, with 14 bases left between them. The CDR3 loop reads CASSAQPSSSTDTQYF. In DNA form, the CDR3 reads TGTGCCAGCAGCGCCCAACCAAGTTCTAGCACAGATACGCAGTATTTT. The full variable domain, in which reference TRBV9 and TRBJ2-3 provide the parts outside the CDR3, is DSGVTQTPKHLITATGQRVTLRCSPRSGDLSVYWYQQSLDQGLQFLIQYYNGEERAKGNILERFSAQQFPDLHSELNLSSLELGDSALYFCASSAQPSSSTDTQYFGPGTRLTVL.

CDR3 sequence reads: CSVTTDYGYTF. The DNA for the CDR3 is TGCAGCGTGACGACGGACTATGGCTACACCTTC. The rearrangement uses TRBV29-1 and TRBJ1-2, with D hard to call. V gave up 6 bases and J gave up 3 bases, with 8 bases separating them. Germline CDR1 is SQVTM and CDR2 is ANQGSEA. There are 11 residues in the CDR3.

The CDR3 loop is CASSLGEAPWRRDTQYF. CDR3 sequence (DNA): TGTGCCAGCAGCTTAGGGGAAGCACCCTGGCGGAGGGATACGCAGTATTTT. The V gene is TRBV7-2, the J gene TRBJ2-3; TRBD2 is a possible D gene (5 bases). Per germline, CDR1 SGHTA and CDR2 FQGNSA. This CDR3 comprises 17 residues. Trimming removed 1 base at V and 6 bases at J, with 20 bases between.

This chain links TRBV12-3 or TRBV12-4 with TRBJ2-3, with D hard to call. The V gene lost 2 bases and the J gene lost 2 bases, with 11 bases spanning the gap. This CDR3 is built from 15 residues. CDR3 in DNA: TGTGCCAGCAGTTTAATACGAGGAAACACAGATACGCAGTATTTT. It is translated as CASSLIRGNTDTQYF.

This sequence joins TRBV7-2 and TRBJ2-1; D remains unclear. The germline CDR1 and CDR2 sequences are SGHTA and FQGNSA. The V and J ends lost 4 bases and 5 bases respectively, with 12 bases between them. There are 14 residues in the CDR3. The CDR3 bases are TGTGCCAGCAGCTCTAGGCTCGATCACAATGAGCAGTTCTTC. It encodes CASSSRLDHNEQFF.

The genes are TRBV28 and TRBJ2-5; 7 bases are shared with TRBD2. Trimming removed 4 bases from V and 3 bases from J; junction bases left unmatched: 8. This CDR3 contains 15 residues. Germline V gene data show CDR1 as MDHEN and CDR2 as SYDVKM. Written as DNA, the CDR3 is TGTGCCAGCAGTTCGAGCGGGGATCTAAAAGAGACCCAGTACTTC. This sequence encodes CASSSSGDLKETQYF.

The chain uses TRBV20-1 and TRBJ2-3, with a possible D match to TRBD2 (6 bases). Trimming stripped 0 bases from V and 3 bases from J, with 13 bases between. Looked up from germline, CDR1 is DFQATT and CDR2 is SNEGSKA (reference sequence). The CDR3 loop spans 15 amino acids. CDR3 DNA sequence: TGCAGTGCTAGAGATCACCAACGGGGGACAGATACGCAGTATTTT. Its translation: CSARDHQRGTDTQYF.

The rearrangement links TRBV29-1 to TRBJ1-1; no definite D call. The CDR3 has 10 amino acids. V was clipped by 7 bases and J by 7 bases, with 10 bases between them. Germline lookup yields CDR1 SQVTM and CDR2 ANQGSEA. Here the CDR3 reads CSAWDNEAFF. Here the CDR3 DNA reads TGCAGCGCCTGGGATAATGAAGCTTTCTTT.

The chain is built from TRBV29-1 and TRBJ1-1, with D tentatively TRBD1 (5 bases). The CDR3 totals 14 residues. The V end lost 6 bases, the J end lost 4 bases, and 18 bases lay between the germline ends. Germline V CDR1 and CDR2: SQVTM, ANQGSEA. The CDR3 DNA reads TGCAGCGTCGTTTCCGTCCAGGGATCCACTGAAGCTTTCTTT. It encodes CSVVSVQGSTEAFF.